The TCR beta chain described here comes from a study of blood T cell repertoires in COVID-19. Profiling relied on immunoSEQ multiplex PCR, and the TCRdb table lists in-frame clones only, not all of them. The sample consists of about 320,000 clones, about 89% of them appearing once. The CDR3 totals 14 residues. Trimming removed 4 bases from V and 3 bases from J, with 13 bases in between. CDR1 and CDR2 (germline): SGHRS, YFSETQ. Sequencing was carried out using PBMCs or T cells enriched from blood (not recorded which). The TCR sequence derives from a man between 60 and 75 years old who had recovered from COVID-19. The V call is TRBV5-1, the J call TRBJ1-1; D gene unclear. The CDR3 is CASSPIAVDTEAFF. CDR3 nucleotide sequence: TGCGCCAGCAGCCCCATAGCAGTGGACACTGAAGCTTTCTTT.